The clone carrying this TCR beta chain appeared many times. The data were obtained in a study of human T cells and chemical hapten exposure. TCRdb reanalysed the RACE reads using MiXCR and keeps one entry per CDR3 protein. The data contain some 350,000 distinct CDR3 sequences, about 6% of them singletons. The sample's time point: patch test 2, 6 weeks after DPC sensitization. Documented treatment: therapeutic diphenylcyclopropenone sensitization with weekly scalp DPC. V was trimmed by 8 bases and J by 0 bases, leaving 13 bases between them. The germline CDR1 and CDR2 sequences are SNHLY and FYNNEI. The CDR3 length is 15 residues.

This chain connects TRBV2 to TRBJ2-2; D is possibly TRBD1 or TRBD2 (5 bases each). Sequencing used whole blood, obtained in connection with sensitization to the hapten diphenylcyclopropenone (DPC). The sequence came from a woman under 30 with alopecia areata. Some clones in this sample may be carry-over from other donors' samples. In DNA form, the CDR3 reads TGTGCCAGCTTGCCAGGGACCGCGAACACCGGGGAGCTGTTTTTT. Its translation: CASLPGTANTGELFF.